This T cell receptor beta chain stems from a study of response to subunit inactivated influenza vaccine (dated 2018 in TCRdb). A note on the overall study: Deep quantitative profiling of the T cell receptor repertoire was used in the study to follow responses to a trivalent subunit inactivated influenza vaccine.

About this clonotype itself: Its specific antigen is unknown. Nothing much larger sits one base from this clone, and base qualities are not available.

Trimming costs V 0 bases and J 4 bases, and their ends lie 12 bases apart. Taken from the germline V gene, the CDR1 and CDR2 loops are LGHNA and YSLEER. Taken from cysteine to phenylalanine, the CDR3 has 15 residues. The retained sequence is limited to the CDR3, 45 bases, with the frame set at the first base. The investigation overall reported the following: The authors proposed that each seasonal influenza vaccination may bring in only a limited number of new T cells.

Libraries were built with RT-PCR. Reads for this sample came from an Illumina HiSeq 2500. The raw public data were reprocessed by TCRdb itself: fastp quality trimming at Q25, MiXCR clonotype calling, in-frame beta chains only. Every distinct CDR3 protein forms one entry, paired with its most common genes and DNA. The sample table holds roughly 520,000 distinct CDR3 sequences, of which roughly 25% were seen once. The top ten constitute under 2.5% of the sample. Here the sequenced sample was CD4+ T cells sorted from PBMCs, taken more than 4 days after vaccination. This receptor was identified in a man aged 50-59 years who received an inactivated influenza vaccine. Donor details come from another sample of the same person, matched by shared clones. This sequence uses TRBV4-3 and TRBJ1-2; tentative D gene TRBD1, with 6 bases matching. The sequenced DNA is TGCGCCAGCAGCCAAGATCGGGGGGCCCTCTATGGCTACACCTTC. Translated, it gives CASSQDRGALYGYTF.